This TCR beta chain originates from a study of blood T cells in healthy people across ages. As for the study in general: When template switching was applied, about one barcoded beta molecule was captured per two T cells. Study findings and constraints: Naive CD4+ cells and diversity were both higher in long-lived donors than in aged donors.

The table lists this clonotype with many counts. Its target is unknown. Primers used in a second PCR of about 6 to 11 cycles were a sample-barcoded 5' primer and a J-beta primer mix. TCRdb re-analysed the 5' RACE reads in MiXCR, keeping a single row per CDR3 protein. The data contain roughly 680,000 distinct CDR3 sequences, 45% to 60% of them seen just once; the ten biggest clones take up roughly 12%. There were at least 5 micrograms of total RNA extracted from every sample. This clonotype was sampled from a woman of 80 years or more in good health. The specimen was blood.

The DNA for the CDR3 is TGTGCCAGCAGCCAGACAGGGGTGCAAGGCTACACCTTC. Protein product: CASSQTGVQGYTF. The chain uses TRBV6-5 and TRBJ1-2, with TRBD1 matching 8 bases. Per germline, CDR1 MNHEY and CDR2 SVGAGI. Unmatched junction bases numbered 8, after V lost 6 bases and J lost 8 bases. The CDR3 runs to 13 residues.